Presented here are 30 T cell receptor beta chains from one specimen sequenced in a study of blood T cell repertoires in COVID-19. Here immunoSEQ multiplex PCR was the method, and the copy in TCRdb shows in-frame clones only, minus some. The table includes roughly 100,000 clones, around 74% detected once. Sequenced input: peripheral blood. The receptors shown here come from an elderly woman with active or convalescent COVID-19.

The chain has TRBV10-2 and TRBJ1-5; D remains unclear. CDR1 is WSHSY and CDR2 is SAAADI in the germline V gene. This CDR3 has 15 residues. V lost 2 bases, J lost 1 base, and 9 bases lay in between. This chain's CDR3 is CASSERDGSNQPQHF. CDR3 DNA: TGCGCCAGCAGTGAGCGGGATGGAAGCAATCAGCCCCAGCATTTT.

The CDR3 DNA follows: TGTGCCAGCAGCTCCGTGGGCAGCCCGTTCTTC. It codes for CASSSVGSPFF. The V and J genes are TRBV14 and TRBJ2-1; D gene ambiguous. The germline V gene encodes CDR1 SGHDN and CDR2 FVKESK. This CDR3 comprises 11 residues. The V and J ends lost 5 bases and 15 bases respectively, with 14 bases between them.

The DNA of the CDR3 is TGCAGTGCTAGTAGCCCAGGGGCCCGAGGAGGACTAGCCGGGGCCGAGACCCAGTACTTC. Amino acids: CSASSPGARGGLAGAETQYF. The chain combines TRBV20-1 with TRBJ2-5; TRBD2 agrees at 8 bases. J lost 5 bases, V lost 3 bases, and 26 bases had no gene match. The CDR3 consists of 20 residues. CDR1 is DFQATT, CDR2 SNEGSKA, per germline (reference sequence).

This sequence joins TRBV5-1 and TRBJ2-7; 7 bases agree with TRBD2. CDR1 is SGHRS and CDR2 is YFSETQ in the germline V gene. CDR3 length equals 15 residues. The J segment lost 4 bases and the V segment lost 0 bases, leaving 7 bases of the junction unmatched. The CDR3 DNA is TGCGCCAGCAGCTTGGCTGGCGGGAGTTCGTACGAGCAGTACTTC. Protein sequence: CASSLAGGSSYEQYF.

The chain has TRBV19 and TRBJ2-1; a weak D match, TRBD2 (6 bases). The ends were cut back, 8 bases at V and 4 bases at J, with 12 bases in the middle. In germline, CDR1 is LNHDA, CDR2 SQIVND (reference sequence). CDR3 length equals 13 residues. CDR3 DNA: TGTGCCAGTGGAGGGAATAATTACAATGAGCAGTTCTTC. This codes for CASGGNNYNEQFF.

V is TRBV29-1 and J is TRBJ2-7; 12 bases map to TRBD2. This CDR3 is built from 15 residues. CDR1 is SQVTM and CDR2 is ANQGSEA in the germline V gene. Losses at the gene ends were 4 bases for V and 2 bases for J; bases not matched to a gene: 6. DNA of the CDR3: TGCAGCGTTGGGGGTCTAGCGGGAGGGCCCTACGAGCAGTACTTC. Amino acids: CSVGGLAGGPYEQYF.

The chain recombines TRBV7-2 with TRBJ2-3; possible D gene TRBD2, 5 bases. V was cut by 4 bases and J by 0 bases, with 8 bases left in between. Germline CDR1 and CDR2: SGHTA and FQGNSA. CDR3 length equals 14 residues. The CDR3 sequence: CASSSLASTDTQYF. The CDR3 bases are TGTGCCAGCAGCTCGCTAGCCAGCACAGATACGCAGTATTTT. Full variable domain (remainder filled in from reference TRBV7-2 and TRBJ2-3): GAGVSQSPSNKVTEKGKDVELRCDPISGHTALYWYRQSLGQGLEFLIYFQGNSAPDKSGLPSDRFSAERTGGSVSTLTIQRTQQEDSAVYLCASSSLASTDTQYFGPGTRLTVL.

CDR3 nucleotide sequence: TGTGCCAGCAGCCAAGAGAGGCAGGGGAAAAACGAGCAGTACTTC. Translation gives CASSQERQGKNEQYF. This chain connects TRBV14 to TRBJ2-7; D possibly corresponds to TRBD1 (6 bases). The CDR3 is 15 residues long. CDR1 SGHDN and CDR2 FVKESK come from the germline V gene. Trimming shortened V by 0 bases and J by 5 bases, and 14 bases separated the two germline ends.

V gene TRBV5-8 combines with J gene TRBJ2-3, with 9 positions matching TRBD1. Germline-derived CDR1 and CDR2 are SGHTS and YDEGEE. V was pared by 0 bases and J by 4 bases, with 0 bases of the junction left unmatched. The CDR3 extends over 14 amino acids. The CDR3 here is CASSLGQGADTQYF. In DNA form, the CDR3 reads TGTGCCAGCAGCTTGGGACAGGGGGCAGATACGCAGTATTTT.

The sample holds a few counts of this clone. The V call is TRBV5-4, the J call TRBJ1-5; 9 bases map to TRBD1. V was pared by 3 bases and J by 4 bases, with 8 bases of the junction left unmatched. The germline CDR1 and CDR2 sequences are SGHNT and YYREEE (reference sequence). The CDR3 has 16 amino acids. Written as DNA, the CDR3 is TGTGCCAGCAGCTCCCCGGGACAGGGAGCGAATCAGCCCCAGCATTTT. This translates into CASSSPGQGANQPQHF.

CDR3 amino acids: CASSLVGAQGYTF. In DNA, the CDR3 is TGTGCCAGCAGCTTGGTGGGGGCCCAAGGCTACACCTTC. This sequence joins TRBV5-6 and TRBJ1-2, with D tentatively TRBD1 (6 bases). There are 13 residues in the CDR3. Germline values: CDR1 SGHDT, CDR2 YYEEEE. Trimming removed 0 bases from V and 8 bases from J, with 11 bases in between.

This chain links TRBV18 with TRBJ1-1; D is ambiguous. The CDR3 spans 13 residues. Germline loops: CDR1 KGHSH, CDR2 LQKENI. The V end lost 6 bases, the J end lost 3 bases, and 11 bases lay between the germline ends. This CDR3 reads CASSIGLDTEAFF. Here the CDR3 DNA reads TGTGCCAGCTCTATCGGCCTAGACACTGAAGCTTTCTTT.

The chain joins TRBV5-1 to TRBJ2-1, with D perhaps matching TRBD2 (6 bases). This CDR3 has 15 amino acids. V was cut by 5 bases and J by 7 bases, with 19 bases left in between. Looked up from germline, CDR1 is SGHRS and CDR2 is YFSETQ. The CDR3 DNA sequence: TGCGCCAGCAGACGTGATTTTGCGGGGTTGAATGAGCAGTTCTTC. This encodes CASRRDFAGLNEQFF.

The chain links TRBV28 to TRBJ1-4, with TRBD1 matching 8 bases. Germline V CDR1 and CDR2: MDHEN, SYDVKM. The CDR3 length is 14 residues. J was trimmed by 8 bases and V by 6 bases; bases with no gene match: 8. The CDR3: CASRLQGAREKLFF. As DNA, the CDR3 is TGTGCCAGCAGACTGCAGGGGGCGCGGGAAAAACTGTTTTTT.

The chain has TRBV23-1 and TRBJ2-1; 7 positions agree with TRBD1. TRBV23-1 is an open reading frame, and its role is uncertain. CDR3 size: 15 residues. Trimming cost V 4 bases and J 6 bases; bases outside gene matches: 9. The CDR3 coding sequence is TGCGCCAGCAGTCTTGGGGACAGTGGTTCCAATGAGCAGTTCTTC. Encoded protein: CASSLGDSGSNEQFF.

The chain is built from TRBV14 and TRBJ2-7; 8 nucleotides line up with TRBD1. This CDR3 has 17 residues. Germline V gene data show CDR1 as SGHDN and CDR2 as FVKESK. Trimming removed 0 bases from V and 2 bases from J; junction bases left unmatched: 9. In DNA form, the CDR3 reads TGTGCCAGCAGCCAAGAGGCGCGACAGGGGACGACCTACGAGCAGTACTTC. This encodes CASSQEARQGTTYEQYF.

The chain joins TRBV18 to TRBJ2-3; TRBD2 matches 10 bases. The CDR3 covers 15 residues. Trimming took 1 base from V and 5 from J; bases not matched to a gene: 3. From germline, CDR1 is KGHSH and CDR2 LQKENI. The CDR3 sequence: CASSPLGLAEDTQYF. CDR3 nucleotide sequence: TGTGCCAGCTCACCACTTGGACTAGCGGAAGATACGCAGTATTTT.

V usage is TRBV7-3 and J usage is TRBJ2-7; a weak D match, TRBD2 (5 bases). V shed 5 bases and J shed 6 bases, with 11 bases lying between them. The germline V gene has CDR1 SGHTA and CDR2 FQGTGA. The CDR3 has 12 residues. Here the CDR3 reads CASSRPGGEQYF. The DNA for the CDR3 is TGTGCCAGCAGCCGCCCAGGAGGCGAGCAGTACTTC.

This clone has just a few counts. The chain couples TRBV6-5 to TRBJ2-7, with TRBD2 as a possible D gene (5 bases). The CDR3 extends over 13 amino acids. The V end was cut by 5 bases, the J end by 0 bases, with 8 bases between. The V gene's germline CDR1 is MNHEY and CDR2 SVGAGI. This chain's CDR3 is CASSLGSSYEQYF. In DNA, the CDR3 is TGTGCCAGCAGTCTTGGGAGCTCCTACGAGCAGTACTTC.

The chain uses TRBV10-1 and TRBJ1-2, with D uncertain. The CDR3 extends over 15 amino acids. In germline, CDR1 is WNHNN, CDR2 SYGVQD (reference sequence). The germline V and J ends were trimmed by 1 base and 2 bases, with 11 bases remaining between them. The CDR3, as DNA: TGCGCCAGCAGTGAGTTACCGGGAGAGAACTATGGCTACACCTTC. The encoded protein is CASSELPGENYGYTF.

A remark on this clone: At one end the junction does not follow the germline gene, possibly because of a read error. This chain uses TRBV5-8 with TRBJ1-2; 7 positions match TRBD1. The CDR3 covers 12 residues. In germline, CDR1 is SGHTS, CDR2 YDEGEE. The chain's CDR3 is CASSLNRQGRAF. CDR3 in DNA: TGTGCCAGCAGCTTGAACCGACAGGGTAGGGCCTTC.

The count of this clone is one. The rearrangement uses TRBV5-1 and TRBJ2-3, with D perhaps matching TRBD2 (6 bases). With 4 bases removed from V and 5 bases from J, the gap between germline ends came to 14 bases. Per germline, CDR1 SGHRS and CDR2 YFSETQ. The CDR3 covers 14 residues. CDR3 in amino acids: CASSMGGEVDTQYF. Here the CDR3 DNA reads TGCGCCAGCAGCATGGGGGGAGAGGTAGATACGCAGTATTTT. Filled out from reference TRBV5-1 and TRBJ2-3, the complete variable domain reads KAGVTQTPRYLIKTRGQQVTLSCSPISGHRSVSWYQQTPGQGLQFLFEYFSETQRNKGNFPGRFSGRQFSNSRSEMNVSTLELGDSALYLCASSMGGEVDTQYFGPGTRLTVL.

J is TRBJ1-2 and V is TRBV19; the D is unclear. Looked up from germline, CDR1 is LNHDA and CDR2 is SQIVND (reference sequence). Trimming took 8 bases from V and 6 from J, leaving 13 bases between them. The CDR3 is made up of 12 amino acids. The CDR3 region has the DNA TGTGCCAGTTCTGCAGTCGCAAATGGCTACACCTTC. This encodes CASSAVANGYTF.

The V gene is TRBV9, the J gene TRBJ2-4; D is ambiguous. Trimming shortened V by 4 bases and J by 0 bases, and 14 bases separated the two germline ends. This CDR3 comprises 16 residues. From germline, CDR1 is SGDLS and CDR2 YYNGEE. The CDR3 loop is CASSSGVGLAKNIQYF. CDR3 sequence (DNA): TGTGCCAGCAGCAGTGGAGTTGGCCTAGCCAAAAACATTCAGTACTTC. The full variable domain, completed using reference TRBV9 and TRBJ2-4, is DSGVTQTPKHLITATGQRVTLRCSPRSGDLSVYWYQQSLDQGLQFLIQYYNGEERAKGNILERFSAQQFPDLHSELNLSSLELGDSALYFCASSSGVGLAKNIQYFGAGTRLSVL.

The chain is built from TRBV9 and TRBJ2-2; 10 nucleotides agree with TRBD2. The CDR3 is 17 residues long. V shed 0 bases and J 5 bases; nucleotides not matched to a gene: 7. Germline assignment: CDR1 SGDLS and CDR2 YYNGEE. In DNA, the CDR3 is TGTGCCAGCAGCGTAGCTGCGTCTAGCGGGAGAACCGGGGAGCTGTTTTTT. This gives the protein CASSVAASSGRTGELFF.

The rearrangement links TRBV5-1 to TRBJ2-2, with TRBD1 matching 7 bases. CDR1 is SGHRS and CDR2 is YFSETQ in the germline V gene. The length of the CDR3 is 15 residues. V was clipped by 3 bases and J by 3 bases; unmatched bases: 5. Here the CDR3 reads CASSSSQGYTGELFF. The DNA of the CDR3 is TGCGCCAGCAGCTCGTCACAGGGGTACACCGGGGAGCTGTTTTTT.

The chain links TRBV18 to TRBJ2-3; D might be TRBD1 (6 bases). The CDR3 is made up of 16 amino acids. Trimming took 1 base from V and 0 from J, leaving 11 bases between them. Germline V CDR1 and CDR2: KGHSH, LQKENI. The DNA of the CDR3 is TGTGCCAGCTCACCACTTACAGGGCGTAGCACAGATACGCAGTATTTT. It is translated as CASSPLTGRSTDTQYF.

The rearrangement uses TRBV9 and TRBJ1-6; a weak D match, TRBD1 (5 bases). Germline V CDR1 and CDR2: SGDLS, YYNGEE. There are 12 residues in the CDR3. The V and J ends lost 5 bases and 5 bases respectively, with 5 bases between them. As DNA, the CDR3 is TGTGCCAGCAGGACAGATAATTCACCCCTCCACTTT. Translation: CASRTDNSPLHF.

Details on this clone: A junction boundary mismatches the germline segment, possibly from a read error. The chain uses TRBV5-1 and TRBJ2-7, with D tentatively TRBD1 (6 bases). CDR1 and CDR2 from the germline V gene are SGHRS and YFSETQ. CDR3 length: 12 residues. CDR3 nucleotide sequence: TGTGCCAGCAGCCAGGGGCGTTACGAGCAGTACTTC. As protein: CASSQGRYEQYF.

This clone has a single count. The gene calls are TRBV6-1 and TRBJ2-1; D perhaps matches TRBD2 (5 bases). The V end was cut by 2 bases, the J end by 0 bases, with 11 bases between. There are 16 residues in the CDR3. Germline CDR1 and CDR2: MNHNS and SASEGT. The CDR3 region has the DNA TGTGCCAGCAGTGAACAACTAGAGCACTCCTACAATGAGCAGTTCTTC. It encodes CASSEQLEHSYNEQFF.